This is a list of T cell receptor beta chains from one sample in a study of blood T cells in healthy people across ages. TCRdb re-derived calls from the 5' RACE reads in MiXCR, one entry per CDR3 protein. Altogether about 670,000 distinct CDR3 sequences are present, approximately 52% being singletons, with the ten largest covering 13%. Material: blood. These receptors all stem from a woman of 80 years or more in good health. Both conserved end residues are trimmed from each CDR3.

CDR3aa: ASAESMGNQPQH
j_gene: TRBJ1-5
v_gene: TRBV5-1

CDR3aa: ASSFKASDYTDTQY
j_gene: TRBJ2-3
v_gene: TRBV27

CDR3aa: AISEPGANVLT
j_gene: TRBJ2-6
v_gene: TRBV10-3

CDR3aa: SASGSLNTEAF
j_gene: TRBJ1-1
v_gene: TRBV20-1

CDR3aa: ASSPFPGGTYNERF
j_gene: TRBJ2-1
v_gene: TRBV5-1

CDR3aa: ASSALGLRGYT
j_gene: TRBJ1-2
v_gene: TRBV27

CDR3aa: ASSFRLAGGSDTQY
j_gene: TRBJ2-3
v_gene: TRBV7-2

CDR3aa: ASSFLRGVRNEQF
j_gene: TRBJ2-1
v_gene: TRBV12-3/TRBV12-4

CDR3aa: ASSSASRKVY
j_gene: TRBJ2-5
v_gene: TRBV28

CDR3aa: AISEGPQNTEAF
j_gene: TRBJ1-1
v_gene: TRBV10-3

CDR3aa: ASSHGTGPYEQY
j_gene: TRBJ2-7
v_gene: TRBV11-2

CDR3aa: ASSPQWEATDTQY
j_gene: TRBJ2-3
v_gene: TRBV4-3

CDR3aa: AISESGLIYSGNEQY
j_gene: TRBJ2-5
v_gene: TRBV10-3

CDR3aa: SAGGPLKNIQY
j_gene: TRBJ2-4
v_gene: TRBV20-1